These 25 T cell receptor beta chains share one sample of origin, sequenced in a study of T cell changes during pregnancy in multiple sclerosis. Only in-frame clones appear in the TCRdb table, and some are missing; sequencing was by immunoSEQ multiplex PCR. The data contain some 30,000 clones, approximately 86% of them singletons. Material: CD8+ T cells from peripheral blood mononuclear cells, obtained before pregnancy. These receptors all come from a female donor with multiple sclerosis, enrolled in a pregnancy study.

This chain uses TRBV4-2 with TRBJ2-7; 7 bases agree with TRBD2. The CDR3 is 17 amino acids. CDR1 and CDR2 from the germline V gene are LGHNA and YNFKEQ. With V trimmed by 5 bases and J by 3 bases, 16 bases remained unmatched. CDR3 in DNA: TGTGCCAGCAGCTCGACAAGTGCACCGCGGGAGAGCTACGAGCAGTACTTC. It codes for CASSSTSAPRESYEQYF.

This clone was found once. This chain joins TRBV6-5 and TRBJ1-1, with 9 bases lining up with TRBD1. The CDR3 extends over 16 amino acids. The germline gives CDR1 MNHEY, CDR2 SVGAGI. Trimming removed 0 bases from V and 5 bases from J; junction bases left unmatched: 7. The CDR3 sequence is CASSYSTGGRRTEAFF. The CDR3, as DNA: TGTGCCAGCAGTTACTCGACAGGGGGGCGGAGGACTGAAGCTTTCTTT.

The chain recombines TRBV6-1 with TRBJ2-3; D gene unclear. V was shortened by 5 bases and J by 2 bases, with 11 bases between the two germline ends. The CDR3 length is 14 residues. The germline V gene has CDR1 MNHNS and CDR2 SASEGT. CDR3 sequence reads: CASSLETYTDTQYF. CDR3 bases: TGTGCCAGCAGTCTGGAGACCTACACAGATACGCAGTATTTT.

The CDR3 region is CASSHGTGTDTQYF. Written as DNA, the CDR3 is TGTGCCAGCAGTCACGGGACAGGGACAGATACGCAGTATTTT. The V gene is TRBV6-5, the J gene TRBJ2-3; the match to TRBD1 covers 9 bases. Germline trimming cut 5 bases from V and 3 bases from J; bases unmatched to any gene: 3. Germline assignment: CDR1 MNHEY and CDR2 SVGAGI. The CDR3 length is 14 residues.

This clone turned up a few times. The V and J genes are TRBV13 and TRBJ1-2; 7 bases align to TRBD1. V lost 5 bases and J lost 7; bases outside the gene matches: 10. Germline-derived CDR1 and CDR2 are PRHDT and FYEKMQ (reference sequence). The CDR3 runs 14 residues. The CDR3 bases are TGTGCCAGCAGCGCCTCGACAGGGCGGGCTGGCTACACCTTC. It is translated as CASSASTGRAGYTF.

The CDR3 region has the DNA TGCGCCAGCAGCTTGGTATCTCGGGACTACAATGAGCAGTTCTTC. Translated, it gives CASSLVSRDYNEQFF. J is TRBJ2-1 and V is TRBV5-1, with a possible D match to TRBD2 (5 bases). CDR3 length equals 15 residues. The V gene's germline CDR1 is SGHRS and CDR2 YFSETQ. V shed 0 bases and J shed 3 bases, with 10 bases lying between them. Full variable domain (rest looked up from reference TRBV5-1 and TRBJ2-1): KAGVTQTPRYLIKTRGQQVTLSCSPISGHRSVSWYQQTPGQGLQFLFEYFSETQRNKGNFPGRFSGRQFSNSRSEMNVSTLELGDSALYLCASSLVSRDYNEQFFGPGTRLTVL.

The V gene is TRBV2, the J gene TRBJ2-3; 9 positions agree with TRBD2. This CDR3 spans 16 amino acids. Germline CDR1 is SNHLY and CDR2 is FYNNEI. J was trimmed by 5 bases and V by 5 bases; bases with no gene match: 11. In nucleotides, the CDR3 is TGTGCCAGCAGTTCAATAGCGGGAGTCGTTGGAGATACGCAGTATTTT. It translates to CASSSIAGVVGDTQYF.

The rearrangement uses TRBV9 and TRBJ2-1, with 7 positions matching TRBD1. The CDR3 is 15 amino acids. Germline V lookup: CDR1 SGDLS, CDR2 YYNGEE. With V trimmed by 0 bases and J by 3 bases, 3 bases remained unmatched. The CDR3 sequence: CASSVDGTDYNEQFF. The CDR3 nucleotides are TGTGCCAGCAGCGTAGATGGGACAGACTACAATGAGCAGTTCTTC.

This clone was detected once. This chain uses TRBV5-4 with TRBJ2-7, with D uncertain. The CDR3 has 12 amino acids. Germline V lookup: CDR1 SGHNT, CDR2 YYREEE (reference sequence). Trimming shortened V by 0 bases and J by 3 bases, and 4 bases separated the two germline ends. The CDR3 DNA reads TGTGCCAGCAGCTTGGGTTACTACGAGCAGTACTTC. It encodes CASSLGYYEQYF.

The rearrangement uses TRBV6-5 and TRBJ2-7; 9 nucleotides agree with TRBD1. Germline CDR1 MNHEY, CDR2 SVGAGI. J was trimmed by 3 bases and V by 3 bases; bases with no gene match: 6. CDR3 length: 15 residues. CDR3 region: CASSYKGQGGYEQYF. The CDR3 nucleotides read TGTGCCAGCAGTTATAAGGGACAGGGAGGCTACGAGCAGTACTTC.

This chain uses TRBV7-8 with TRBJ2-7; possibly TRBD2 for D (6 bases). This CDR3 has 14 amino acids. V dropped 1 base and J dropped 2 bases, with 9 bases sitting between them. Germline CDR1 SGHVS, CDR2 FQNEAQ. The CDR3: CASSLVEGPYEQYF. The CDR3 DNA reads as TGTGCCAGCAGCTTAGTGGAGGGGCCCTACGAGCAGTACTTC.

In DNA, the CDR3 is TGCGCCAGTTACGGGACAGATAGCCATGGCTACACCTTC. It is translated as CASYGTDSHGYTF. J is TRBJ1-2 and V is TRBV5-1; TRBD1 matches 7 bases. Germline-derived CDR1 and CDR2 are SGHRS and YFSETQ. The trim removed 8 bases at V and 6 bases at J, leaving 10 bases unmatched. The CDR3 is made up of 13 amino acids.

V usage is TRBV28 and J usage is TRBJ2-7, with 10 positions matching TRBD2. V lost 5 bases and J lost 0; bases outside the gene matches: 10. The CDR3 is 17 amino acids. Germline loops: CDR1 MDHEN, CDR2 SYDVKM. The CDR3 is CASSLQLPSGSSYEQYF. The DNA for the CDR3 is TGTGCCAGCAGTCTACAGCTGCCTAGCGGGAGCTCCTACGAGCAGTACTTC.

This chain uses TRBV5-1 with TRBJ2-7; 9 bases align to TRBD2. The CDR3 length is 17 residues. Per germline, CDR1 SGHRS and CDR2 YFSETQ. V lost 3 bases and J lost 0; bases outside the gene matches: 10. The CDR3: CASSSDIIAGDSYEQYF. Written as DNA, the CDR3 is TGCGCCAGCAGCTCCGACATTATAGCGGGAGACTCCTACGAGCAGTACTTC.

In its sample, this clone was seen a few times. V and J are TRBV4-1 and TRBJ2-2, with TRBD2 identical over 9 bases. V shed 10 bases, J shed 6 bases, and the junction held 9 bases outside the gene matches. Germline CDR1 and CDR2: MGHRA and YSYEKL. CDR3 length equals 14 residues. In nucleotides, the CDR3 is TGCGCCACGGGACTAGCCTTTTTAGCCGGGGAGCTGTTTTTT. Translation: CATGLAFLAGELFF.

V gene TRBV27 combines with J gene TRBJ2-1; TRBD2 matches at 11 bases. V lost 6 bases to trimming and J lost 6 bases; unmatched junction nucleotides: 7. The germline CDR1 and CDR2 sequences are MNHEY and SMNVEV (reference sequence). The CDR3 covers 15 residues. CDR3 loop: CASSLPGLAANEQFF. CDR3 nucleotide sequence: TGTGCCAGCAGCCTCCCGGGACTAGCGGCCAATGAGCAGTTCTTC.

This clone was detected only once. This sequence joins TRBV2 and TRBJ2-3, with TRBD2 as a possible D gene (5 bases). This CDR3 spans 13 amino acids. Germline CDR1 is SNHLY and CDR2 is FYNNEI. The V end was cut by 9 bases, the J end by 0 bases, with 10 bases between. In nucleotides, the CDR3 is TGTGCCAGAACTAGTACTAGCACAGATACGCAGTATTTT. Translation gives CARTSTSTDTQYF.

V gene TRBV11-2 combines with J gene TRBJ2-2; 9 bases match TRBD1. The CDR3 contains 16 residues. V was clipped by 2 bases and J by 5 bases; unmatched bases: 6. Germline CDR1 SGHAT, CDR2 FQNNGV. The CDR3 DNA reads as TGTGCCAGCAGCTTATTCACTGGACAGGGGACCGGGGAGCTGTTTTTT. It codes for CASSLFTGQGTGELFF. Full variable domain (missing parts from reference TRBV11-2 and TRBJ2-2): EAGVAQSPRYKIIEKRQSVAFWCNPISGHATLYWYQQILGQGPKLLIQFQNNGVVDDSQLPKDRFSAERLKGVDSTLKIQPAKLEDSAVYLCASSLFTGQGTGELFFGEGSRLTVL.

The CDR3 DNA is TGCGCCAGCATTGGTAGCTCCTACAATGAGCAGTTCTTC. This sequence encodes CASIGSSYNEQFF. The chain couples TRBV5-1 to TRBJ2-1; D gene unclear. CDR1 and CDR2 (germline): SGHRS, YFSETQ. The V end was cut by 6 bases, the J end by 0 bases, with 7 bases between. The CDR3 extends over 13 amino acids.

This chain uses TRBV7-2 with TRBJ2-7; TRBD2 matches 10 bases. The CDR3 consists of 14 residues. CDR1 is SGHTA, CDR2 FQGNSA, per germline. V lost 1 base to trimming and J lost 4 bases; unmatched junction nucleotides: 1. The CDR3 bases are TGTGCCAGCAGCTTAGGACTAGCGGGTTACGAGCAGTACTTC. The encoded protein is CASSLGLAGYEQYF. The complete variable domain, with remaining parts taken from reference TRBV7-2 and TRBJ2-7, reads GAGVSQSPSNKVTEKGKDVELRCDPISGHTALYWYRQSLGQGLEFLIYFQGNSAPDKSGLPSDRFSAERTGGSVSTLTIQRTQQEDSAVYLCASSLGLAGYEQYFGPGTRLTVT.

The rearrangement uses TRBV2 and TRBJ2-3; 8 nucleotides match TRBD2. J lost 3 bases, V lost 8 bases, and 10 bases had no gene match. Germline V lookup: CDR1 SNHLY, CDR2 FYNNEI. The CDR3 spans 15 residues. CDR3 protein: CASASGGPGTDTQYF. For the CDR3, the DNA is TGTGCCAGCGCGTCGGGAGGGCCGGGGACAGATACGCAGTATTTT.

CDR3 bases: TGTGCCAGCAGTTTACTCACCGAGACAGCGGAAGCTTTCTTT. Translation gives CASSLLTETAEAFF. The chain has TRBV27 and TRBJ1-1; maybe TRBD1 (5 bases). The germline V gene has CDR1 MNHEY and CDR2 SMNVEV (reference sequence). With 2 bases removed from V and 8 bases from J, the gap between germline ends came to 15 bases. This CDR3 is 14 amino acids long.

The chain uses TRBV6-4 and TRBJ2-3; 7 nucleotides line up with TRBD2. Germline V gene data show CDR1 as MRHNA and CDR2 as SNTAGT. The CDR3 loop spans 15 amino acids. Trimming at V came to 2 bases and at J to 2 bases, leaving 4 bases not matched to a gene. The CDR3, as DNA: TGTGCCAGCAGTGACGACGCGGGGGACACAGATACGCAGTATTTT. Amino acids: CASSDDAGDTDTQYF.

The chain is built from TRBV11-3 and TRBJ1-2, with 8 bases identical to TRBD1. Germline CDR1 and CDR2: SGHNT and YENEEA. This CDR3 spans 14 amino acids. V shed 5 bases, J shed 2 bases, and the junction held 4 bases outside the gene matches. CDR3 protein: CASSHRGSNYGYTF. CDR3 DNA: TGTGCCAGCAGCCACAGGGGGTCAAACTATGGCTACACCTTC.

CDR3 coding DNA: TGTGCCAGCACCGACTCTCAGGGGGCCGAGCAGTACTTC. This codes for CASTDSQGAEQYF. This chain uses TRBV14 with TRBJ2-7, with 8 bases matching TRBD1. Germline loops: CDR1 SGHDN, CDR2 FVKESK. The CDR3 loop spans 13 amino acids. V lost 7 bases and J lost 6; bases outside the gene matches: 8. The full variable domain, in which reference TRBV14 and TRBJ2-7 provide the parts outside the CDR3, is EAGVTQFPSHSVIEKGQTVTLRCDPISGHDNLYWYRRVMGKEIKFLLHFVKESKQDESGMPNNRFLAERTGGTYSTLKVQPAELEDSGVYFCASTDSQGAEQYFGPGTRLTVT.